These T cell receptor beta chains were read from a single sample in a study of regulatory T cells in long-lasting Graves disease. TCRdb re-called the multiplex PCR reads with MiXCR, one entry per CDR3 protein. The repertoire holds some 350,000 distinct CDR3 sequences, 15% to 20% seen once, with 20% in the top ten. This sample was shared with a second study, whose subject was T cells in Graves' hyperthyroidism and ophthalmopathy.

The sequences come from peripheral blood mononuclear cells (PBMCs), collected at new diagnosis, from a patient treated with antithyroid drugs. The source of these receptors is a woman aged 18-29 years with Graves disease. Each CDR3 is given without its conserved first and last residue. Fields, in order: V gene, CDR3 protein.

TRBV11-2,ASSPRGTGGVEQY
TRBV18,ASSPQRLTGIRGLGYT
TRBV12-3/TRBV12-4,ASSLGGTGGGRGF
TRBV6-1,ASSRDRGLSGANVLT
TRBV6-1,ASTDGGNQPQH
TRBV28,ASSLVTDTQY
TRBV15,ATSRTILEETQY
TRBV5-5,ASSAQLSADIQY
TRBV11-2,ASSQLITGSGELF
TRBV3-1,ASGFGFSGGPGTDTQY
TRBV29-1,SVGGSSGANVLT
TRBV3-1,ASSSPGQGVYEQY
TRBV3-1,ASSQETSEGAGTQY
TRBV28,ASTAPRAGSFEKLF
TRBV28,ASSIQGPQH
TRBV7-2,ASSHGGLRGTDTEAF
TRBV11-2,ASGTGVAYNEQF
TRBV9,ASSVDAGYSPLH
TRBV6-2/TRBV6-3,ASSRTGSNTEAF
TRBV11-2,ASSPLGSKAF
TRBV6-1,ASRTRDRGYEQY
TRBV6-2/TRBV6-3,ASSYDIQETQY
TRBV25-1,ASSELGGSYEQY
TRBV10-1,ATSTGDTGELF
TRBV5-5,ASSFRTSGASRTYEQY
TRBV5-1,ASSFSGDDTDTQY
TRBV6-9,ASRELPDTGELF
TRBV2,ASSGTGNRNQPQH
TRBV20-1,SAGDSGYNQPQH
TRBV19,ASSSIAGGPNEQY
TRBV5-1,ASSQPDRVDEQY
TRBV9,ASSVGVQETQY
TRBV12-3/TRBV12-4,ASSARAKTDTQY
TRBV5-1,ASSAGQGGQPQH
TRBV6-2/TRBV6-3,ASSLRGNQPQH
TRBV6-2/TRBV6-3,ASKRQGENYNEQF
TRBV3-1,ASSQGASGRDEQF
TRBV9,ASSVGSDSPLH
TRBV28,ASRPETGSNQPQH
TRBV12-3/TRBV12-4,ASSFLRPSTDTQY
TRBV25-1,ASSDPGLAGASSYNEQF
TRBV24-1,ATSDSLAGALQEQF
TRBV28,ASSRPLLLGTGELF
TRBV5-1,ASSLNGDSHQPQH
TRBV7-2,ASSSRRTRVYGYT
TRBV11-3,ASSLGWEGYNEQF
TRBV11-2,ASSPLAGNAYEQY
TRBV13,ASSGGLGQVVT